This TCR beta chain was recovered during a study of shared clonotypes between healthy human individuals. On ten immunoSEQ deep assay plates, unsorted PBMC DNA was sequenced. Clones were read by immunoSEQ multiplex PCR, and TCRdb kept only the in-frame ones, dropping some. The table includes approximately 500,000 clones, 81% detected once. This clone was observed many times. The CDR3 length is 16 residues. Per the germline V gene, CDR1 is SGHRS and CDR2 is YFSETQ. V trimming: 0 bases; J trimming: 7 bases; junction bases outside the gene matches: 9. The TCR sequence derives from a woman between 35 and 50 years old in good health. Some clones in this sample may be carry-over from other donors' samples. The sample taken for sequencing was PBMCs. V and J are TRBV5-1 and TRBJ2-1, with 8 bases identical to TRBD2. The CDR3 bases are TGCGCCAGCAGCTTGGCCCCGGGACTAGTTAAAAATGAGCAGTTCTTC. Protein: CASSLAPGLVKNEQFF.